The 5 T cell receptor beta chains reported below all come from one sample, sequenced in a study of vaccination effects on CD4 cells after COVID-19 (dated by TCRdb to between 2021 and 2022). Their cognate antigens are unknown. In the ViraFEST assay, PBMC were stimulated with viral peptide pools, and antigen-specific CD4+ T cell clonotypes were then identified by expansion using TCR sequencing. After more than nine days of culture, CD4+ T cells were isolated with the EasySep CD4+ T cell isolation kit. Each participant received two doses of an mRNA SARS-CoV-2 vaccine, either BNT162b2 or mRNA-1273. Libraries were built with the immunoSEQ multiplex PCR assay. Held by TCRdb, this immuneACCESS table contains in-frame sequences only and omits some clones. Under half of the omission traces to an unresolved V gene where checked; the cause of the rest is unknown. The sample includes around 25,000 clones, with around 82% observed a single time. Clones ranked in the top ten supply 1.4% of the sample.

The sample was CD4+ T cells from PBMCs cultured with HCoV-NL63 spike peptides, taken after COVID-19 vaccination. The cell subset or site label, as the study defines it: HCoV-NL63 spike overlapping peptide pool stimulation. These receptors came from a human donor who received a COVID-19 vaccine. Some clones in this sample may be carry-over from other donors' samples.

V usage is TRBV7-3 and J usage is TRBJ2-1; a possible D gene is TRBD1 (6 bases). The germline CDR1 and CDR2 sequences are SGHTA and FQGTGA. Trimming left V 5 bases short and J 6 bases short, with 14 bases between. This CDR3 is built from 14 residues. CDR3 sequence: CASSQGGSPNEQFF. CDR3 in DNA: TGTGCCAGCAGCCAAGGGGGATCCCCCAATGAGCAGTTCTTC.

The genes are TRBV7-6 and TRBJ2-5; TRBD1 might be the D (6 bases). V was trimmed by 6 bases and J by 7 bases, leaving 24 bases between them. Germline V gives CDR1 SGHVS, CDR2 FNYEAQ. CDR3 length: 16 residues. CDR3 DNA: TGTGCCAGCAGAATAGGTCCCGCCTCCCCCAGGGGGACCCAGTACTTC. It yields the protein CASRIGPASPRGTQYF.

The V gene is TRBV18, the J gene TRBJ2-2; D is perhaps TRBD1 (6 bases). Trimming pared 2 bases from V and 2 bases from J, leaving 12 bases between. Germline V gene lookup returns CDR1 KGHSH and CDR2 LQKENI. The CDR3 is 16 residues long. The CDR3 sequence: CASSPGGQSNTGELFF. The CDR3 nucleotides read TGTGCCAGCTCACCAGGAGGACAGAGTAACACCGGGGAGCTGTTTTTT.

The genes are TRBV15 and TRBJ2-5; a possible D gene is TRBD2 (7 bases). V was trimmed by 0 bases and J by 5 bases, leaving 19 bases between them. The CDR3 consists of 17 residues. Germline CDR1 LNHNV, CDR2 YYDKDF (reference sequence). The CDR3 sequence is CATSREWLGGGDETQYF. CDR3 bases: TGTGCCACCAGCAGAGAGTGGCTGGGGGGGGGCGATGAGACCCAGTACTTC.

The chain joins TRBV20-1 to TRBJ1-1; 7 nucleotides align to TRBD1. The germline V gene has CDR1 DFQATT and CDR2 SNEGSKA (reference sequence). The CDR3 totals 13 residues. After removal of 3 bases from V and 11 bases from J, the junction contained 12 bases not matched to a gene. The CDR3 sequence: CSASDRALVRAFF. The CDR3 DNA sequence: TGCAGTGCTAGTGACAGGGCTCTTGTGAGGGCTTTCTTT.